Listed below are T cell receptor beta chains from one sample, sequenced in a study of T cells in Graves' hyperthyroidism and ophthalmopathy. One entry per CDR3 protein, called by TCRdb with MiXCR from the multiplex PCR reads. The table lists hundreds of thousands of distinct CDR3 sequences, around 15% of them singletons, with roughly 3.5% in the top ten. The sequenced material came from blood. Receptor source: a woman in her forties with Graves' ophthalmopathy. The CDR3 runs from the conserved cysteine through the conserved F or W. D genes are given only for firm matches. Some rows have no size entry. The others give once, few or many, or a class for an expanded clone.

D: NA; J: TRBJ2-1; V: TRBV2; size: NA; length: 15; DNA: TGTGCCAGCAGTGAAGCTCAGGAAGGGAGCCATGAGCAGTTCTTC; CDR3: CASSEAQEGSHEQFF
D: TRBD2; J: TRBJ2-3; V: TRBV30; size: few; length: 14; DNA: TGTGCCTGGGAGCGGGGGGTTAGGACAGATACGCAGTATTTT; CDR3: CAWERGVRTDTQYF
D: NA; J: TRBJ1-2; V: TRBV28; size: many; length: 12; DNA: TGTGCCAGCAGCCGAGCAGCCTATGGCTACACCTTC; CDR3: CASSRAAYGYTF
D: NA; J: TRBJ2-1; V: TRBV12-3/TRBV12-4; size: many; length: 17; DNA: TGTGCCAGCAGGCGGGACTCACAAGCCCGAGCCTACAATGAGCAGTTCTTC; CDR3: CASRRDSQARAYNEQFF
D: NA; J: TRBJ1-5; V: TRBV6-4; size: few; length: 16; DNA: TGTGCCAGCAGTGACTCCATACCTACAGCGGGTCAGCCCCAGCATTTT; CDR3: CASSDSIPTAGQPQHF
D: NA; J: TRBJ1-2; V: TRBV19; size: few; length: 13; DNA: TGTGCCAGTAGTATCAGGGAAGACTATGGCTACACCTTC; CDR3: CASSIREDYGYTF
D: NA; J: TRBJ2-1; V: TRBV11-2; size: once; length: 14; DNA: TGTGCCAGCAGCTTAGATTTTGGGAACAATGAGCAGTTCTTC; CDR3: CASSLDFGNNEQFF
D: TRBD2; J: TRBJ2-1; V: TRBV20-1; size: NA; length: 15; DNA: TGCAGTGCTAGACCAGCTAGCGGGAGCTACAATGAGCAGTTCTTC; CDR3: CSARPASGSYNEQFF
D: TRBD2; J: TRBJ2-3; V: TRBV5-1; size: many; length: 15; DNA: TGCGCCAGCAGTTCTAGCGGATATAGCACAGATACGCAGTATTTT; CDR3: CASSSSGYSTDTQYF
D: NA; J: TRBJ2-4; V: TRBV6-1; size: NA; length: 13; DNA: TGTGCCAGCAGTGAGGGGGGGCGAAACATTCAGTACTTC; CDR3: CASSEGGRNIQYF
D: TRBD2; J: TRBJ2-1; V: TRBV5-1; size: NA; length: 17; DNA: TGCGCCAGCAGCTTGTGGGGGGGACTAGCAAAGCGCAATGAGCAGTTCTTC; CDR3: CASSLWGGLAKRNEQFF
D: NA; J: TRBJ2-7; V: TRBV28; size: many; length: 13; DNA: TGTGCCAGCAGTTACCGGGGAAACAACGAGCAGTACTTC; CDR3: CASSYRGNNEQYF
D: NA; J: TRBJ2-5; V: TRBV12-3/TRBV12-4; size: NA; length: 13; DNA: TGTGCCAGCAGTTATGGGGGGCCCGAGACCCAGTACTTC; CDR3: CASSYGGPETQYF
D: NA; J: TRBJ1-2; V: TRBV6-2/TRBV6-3; size: many; length: 16; DNA: TGTGCCAGCAGTTACTCGAAACTAGGGGGAGTCGATGGCTACACCTTC; CDR3: CASSYSKLGGVDGYTF
D: TRBD2; J: TRBJ2-1; V: TRBV24-1; size: NA; length: 16; DNA: TGTGCCACCAGTGATTTGGGACTAGCGGGAGGTGCTGAGCAGTTCTTC; CDR3: CATSDLGLAGGAEQFF
D: NA; J: TRBJ1-2; V: TRBV3-1; size: few; length: 18; DNA: TGTGCCAGCAGCCAAAAGGACAGTCTTTGGGGTCTTAACTATGGCTACACCTTC; CDR3: CASSQKDSLWGLNYGYTF